This TCR beta chain was captured in a study of T-cell memory formation after mild COVID-19. Study summary: Clustering of TCRs was largely donor specific. Overall study findings and caveats: Second-wave clones that peaked on day 37 lacked confirmed SARS-CoV-2 specificity. Clones that shrank (day 15 to 85) were balanced CD4/CD8, whereas later expanders leaned CD4+.

Germline-derived CDR1 and CDR2 are SQVTM and ANQGSEA. Trimming stripped 5 bases from V and 4 bases from J, with 8 bases between. CDR3 size: 11 residues. Constant-segment primers and 5'RACE yielded cDNA libraries for TCR alpha and TCR beta, each carrying sample barcodes and UMIs. TCRdb used MiXCR to reprocess the 5' RACE reads, holding one entry per CDR3 protein. The table has 350,000 to 550,000 distinct CDR3 sequences, more than 15% seen once. As to this clonotype: Antigen specificity is unknown.

J is TRBJ1-1 and V is TRBV29-1; D is unclear. This TCR was sampled from a man aged 18 to 30 who had mild COVID-19 (a few samples of this study predate the infection). Cell type and time point are not known. Sequencing was carried out using PBMCs or a T cell subset sorted from them (not recorded which). The CDR3 region is CSVKPGTEAFF. DNA for the CDR3: TGCAGCGTTAAGCCGGGCACTGAAGCTTTCTTT.